What follows is one T cell receptor (beta chain) and its context. The data derive from a study of blood T cell repertoires in COVID-19. The overall study: From the United States, Italy and Spain came samples of acute and convalescent COVID-19. Sample material is recorded as cDNA or gDNA derived from T cells, B-cell-depleted T cells, or PBMCs.

Authors' data handling: The authors estimated nucleated cell counts from reference gene primer amplification. Method: immunoSEQ multiplex PCR; TCRdb's copy keeps in-frame clones and lacks some. D and trimming were read from the DNA, whereas the V and J calls and clone size are those reported in that table. Of 83,000 or so clones listed, 70% to 90% are singletons. Trimming cost V 6 bases and J 7 bases; bases outside gene matches: 6. This CDR3 spans 13 amino acids. This chain connects TRBV12-3 or TRBV12-4 to TRBJ1-1; 9 bases fit TRBD1. The sample taken for sequencing was peripheral blood. This clonotype originated in an elderly man with active or convalescent COVID-19. The CDR3 DNA sequence: TGTGCCAGCAGAAGGGGACAGGGTCGTGAAGCTTTCTTT. Protein product: CASRRGQGREAFF.